This note documents a single T cell receptor beta chain sequence. Its antigen remains unknown. This specimen belongs to a study of beta chain features in type 1 diabetes. Expressed TCRB transcripts got sequenced, as all isolated RNA was reverse transcribed. Read counts averaged around 3.6 million for samples of naive, central memory and regulatory T cells. Sequencing was performed with immunoSEQ multiplex PCR; in TCRdb, only in-frame clones are kept and a portion is missing. The sample yields around 340,000 clones, roughly 21% seen once. Study-wide findings and caveats: When VDJ junctions were examined, type 1 diabetes patients showed fewer insertions and more deletions.

The CDR3 is 17 residues long. Germline V gene data show CDR1 as SGDLS and CDR2 as YYNGEE. The V segment lost 2 bases and the J segment 3 bases; nucleotides outside the gene matches: 8. The rearrangement joins TRBV9 to TRBJ2-1, with TRBD2 matching 10 bases. The TCR comes from a woman aged 18 to 35 in good health. The sample comprised naive CD4+ T cells from blood. CDR3 loop: CASSVMLLAGSYNEQFF. In DNA form, the CDR3 reads TGTGCCAGCAGCGTGATGTTACTAGCGGGGAGCTACAATGAGCAGTTCTTC.